This T cell receptor (beta chain) was obtained from a study of blood T cell repertoires in COVID-19. Looking at the study overall: Some COVID-19 samples were acute and others convalescent; all came from the United States, Italy and Spain.

As handled by the study authors: Estimated nucleated cell counts came from reference gene primer amplification. Some clones are missing from TCRdb's copy, which holds only in-frame ones; the method was immunoSEQ multiplex PCR. V, J and clone size derive from that table, while D and trimming were established from the DNA sequence. This table holds 150,000 or so clones, roughly 84% found once. Trimming left V 2 bases short and J 0 bases short, with 6 bases between. There are 14 residues in the CDR3. The germline gives CDR1 SGHRS, CDR2 YFSETQ. Participants' reported clinical history set cohort assignment. In the 2 weeks before study entry, exposed participants met a COVID-19 case, which was PCR-confirmed or clinician-diagnosed.

Sequencing was carried out using PBMCs or T cells enriched from blood (not recorded which). The rearrangement joins TRBV5-1 to TRBJ1-3; D uncertain. The receptor was derived from a woman aged 45 to 65 who had been exposed to COVID-19. Here the CDR3 reads CASSLELSGNTIYF. The DNA of the CDR3 is TGCGCCAGCAGCTTAGAACTCTCTGGAAACACCATATATTTT.